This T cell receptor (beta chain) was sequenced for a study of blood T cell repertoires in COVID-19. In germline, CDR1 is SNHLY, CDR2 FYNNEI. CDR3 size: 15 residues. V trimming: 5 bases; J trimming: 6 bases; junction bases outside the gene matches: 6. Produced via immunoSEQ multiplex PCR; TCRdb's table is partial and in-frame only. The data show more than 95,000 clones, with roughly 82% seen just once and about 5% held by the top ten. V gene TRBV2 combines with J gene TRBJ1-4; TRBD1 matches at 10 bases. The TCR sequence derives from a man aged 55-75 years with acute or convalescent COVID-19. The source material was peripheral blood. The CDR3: CASSNQGQGYEKLFF. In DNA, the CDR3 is TGTGCCAGCAGTAACCAGGGACAGGGGTATGAAAAACTGTTTTTT.